The present T cell receptor (beta chain) was sequenced within a study of blood T cell repertoires in COVID-19. Generated by immunoSEQ multiplex PCR, the TCRdb table keeps only in-frame clones and is missing some. The data show approximately 150,000 clones, more than 75% seen once. Trimming left V 4 bases short and J 2 bases short, with 10 bases between. CDR1 is SGHRS and CDR2 is YFSETQ in the germline V gene. The CDR3 runs 15 residues. This chain uses TRBV5-1 with TRBJ2-6; the D gene is possibly TRBD1 (5 bases). This TCR derives from a man in his 70s with active COVID-19. The source material was peripheral blood. The CDR3, as DNA: TGCGCCAGCAGCGACCCAGGGACTGGGGCCAACGTCCTGACTTTC. It codes for CASSDPGTGANVLTF.